Sequencing of this T cell receptor (beta chain) was carried out in a study of T-cell memory formation after mild COVID-19. MiXCR, applied by TCRdb to the 5' RACE reads, yields one record per CDR3 protein. The sample includes around 200,000 distinct CDR3 sequences, 20% to 25% of them seen just once. This clonotype was picked up a small number of times. The CDR3 is made up of 14 amino acids. Germline V CDR1 and CDR2: SQVTM, ANQGSEA. The V segment lost 6 bases and the J segment 0 bases; nucleotides outside the gene matches: 3. This rearrangement joins TRBV29-1 to TRBJ1-1, with TRBD1 identical over 11 bases. Sequencing used PBMCs or a T cell subset sorted from them (not recorded which). The TCR sequence derives from an adult woman who had mild COVID-19 (a few samples of this study predate the infection). Cell type and time point are not known. The CDR3 spells CSVGTGGMNTEAFF. Written as DNA, the CDR3 is TGCAGCGTCGGGACAGGGGGTATGAACACTGAAGCTTTCTTT.